This T cell receptor beta chain came from a study of OX40 agonist ivuxolimab in advanced cancers. TCRdb's table, derived via immunoSEQ multiplex PCR, lists solely in-frame clones and lacks some. The sample has 30,000 to 35,000 clones; over 60% are singletons. CDR3 length equals 16 residues. V lost 1 base to trimming and J lost 11 bases; unmatched junction nucleotides: 10. The V gene's germline CDR1 is SGHTA and CDR2 FQGNSA. In its sample, this clone was seen a few times. The sequencing used CD4+ or CD8+ T cells sorted from blood, collected in a trial of the OX40 agonist ivuxolimab. This TCR was recovered from an adult with an advanced solid tumor such as melanoma, head and neck, liver or kidney cancer. This chain uses TRBV7-2 with TRBJ2-1; 11 positions agree with TRBD2. The DNA for the CDR3 is TGTGCCAGCAGCTTAGGGACTAGCGGGCGGCTAGGTAAGCAGTTCTTC. Encoded protein: CASSLGTSGRLGKQFF.